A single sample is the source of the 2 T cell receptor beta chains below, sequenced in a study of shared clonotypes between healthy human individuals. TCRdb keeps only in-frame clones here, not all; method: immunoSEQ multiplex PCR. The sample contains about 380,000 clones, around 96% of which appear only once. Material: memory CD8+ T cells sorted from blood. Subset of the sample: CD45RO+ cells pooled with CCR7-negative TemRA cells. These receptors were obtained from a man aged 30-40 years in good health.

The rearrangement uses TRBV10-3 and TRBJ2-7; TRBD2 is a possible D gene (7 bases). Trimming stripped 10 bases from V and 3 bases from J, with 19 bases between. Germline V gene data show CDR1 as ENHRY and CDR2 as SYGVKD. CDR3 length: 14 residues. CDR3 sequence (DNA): TGTGCCACCGCCTGGGGAGGGACATACTACGAGCAGTACTTC. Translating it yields CATAWGGTYYEQYF.

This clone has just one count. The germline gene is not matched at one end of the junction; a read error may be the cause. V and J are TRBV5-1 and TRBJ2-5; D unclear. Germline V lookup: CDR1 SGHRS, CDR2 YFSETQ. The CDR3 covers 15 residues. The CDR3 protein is CASSLVPGSQKTQYF. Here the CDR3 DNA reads TGCGCCAGCAGCTTGGTACCGGGTTCCCAAAAGACCCAGTACTTC.